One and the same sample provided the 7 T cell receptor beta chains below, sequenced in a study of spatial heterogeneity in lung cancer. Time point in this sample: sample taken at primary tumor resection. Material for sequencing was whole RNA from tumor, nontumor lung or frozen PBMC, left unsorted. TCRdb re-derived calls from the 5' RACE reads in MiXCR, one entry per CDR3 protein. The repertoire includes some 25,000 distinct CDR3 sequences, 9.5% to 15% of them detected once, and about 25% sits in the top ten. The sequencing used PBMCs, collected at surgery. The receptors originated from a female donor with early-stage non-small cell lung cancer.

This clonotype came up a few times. The CDR3, as DNA: TGCAGCGTTGAATGGTCTAGCGGGAGCTACGAGCAGTACTTC. This codes for CSVEWSSGSYEQYF. This chain uses TRBV29-1 with TRBJ2-7; 10 bases match TRBD2. The CDR3 sequence is 14 residues long. Germline V gives CDR1 SQVTM, CDR2 ANQGSEA. The V gene end was trimmed by 2 bases and the J gene end by 3 bases; junction bases not matched to a gene: 4.

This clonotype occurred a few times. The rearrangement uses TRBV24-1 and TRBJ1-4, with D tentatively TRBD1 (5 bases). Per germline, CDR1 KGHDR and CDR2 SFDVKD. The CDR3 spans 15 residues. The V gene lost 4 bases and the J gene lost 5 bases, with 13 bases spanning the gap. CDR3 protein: CATSESGTGNEKLFF. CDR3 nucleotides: TGTGCCACCAGTGAATCCGGGACGGGGAATGAAAAACTGTTTTTT.

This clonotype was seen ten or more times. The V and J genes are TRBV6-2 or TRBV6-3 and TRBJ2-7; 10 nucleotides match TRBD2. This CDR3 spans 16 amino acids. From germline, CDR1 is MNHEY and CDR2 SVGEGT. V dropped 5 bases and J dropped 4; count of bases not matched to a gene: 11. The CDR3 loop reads CASSGDLAGELYEQYF. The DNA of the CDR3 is TGTGCCAGCAGTGGCGACCTAGCGGGAGAACTTTACGAGCAGTACTTC.

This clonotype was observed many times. This CDR3 is CSAKPRGEPQHF. The CDR3 nucleotides read TGCAGTGCTAAACCCCGGGGGGAGCCCCAGCATTTT. The rearrangement uses TRBV20-1 and TRBJ1-5; TRBD1 might be the D (5 bases). Trimming removed 4 bases at V and 8 bases at J, with 12 bases between. Germline loops: CDR1 DFQATT, CDR2 SNEGSKA (reference sequence). The CDR3 sequence is 12 residues long.

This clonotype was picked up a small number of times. In nucleotides, the CDR3 is TGTGCCAGCACCCCTAGTTTGGGGGGCCAATATAGCACAGATACGCAGTATTTT. Translated: CASTPSLGGQYSTDTQYF. The gene calls are TRBV7-2 and TRBJ2-3; D may match TRBD1 or TRBD2 (6 bases each). This CDR3 has 18 amino acids. Deletions cut 7 bases from V and 0 bases from J, with 23 bases between. In germline, CDR1 is SGHTA, CDR2 FQGNSA.

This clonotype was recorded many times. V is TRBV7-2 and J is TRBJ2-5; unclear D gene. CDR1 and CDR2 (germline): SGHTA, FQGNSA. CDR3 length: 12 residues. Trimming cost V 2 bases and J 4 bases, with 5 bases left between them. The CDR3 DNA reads TGTGCCAGCAGCTTAAGCGTAGAGACCCAGTACTTC. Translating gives CASSLSVETQYF.

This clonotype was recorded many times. Here the CDR3 DNA reads TGTGCCAGCAGCTTAGCGCGGTCAGGGAATAAGCAAGAGACCCAGTACTTC. Residues: CASSLARSGNKQETQYF. The genes are TRBV7-2 and TRBJ2-5, with D perhaps TRBD1 (5 bases). Per germline, CDR1 SGHTA and CDR2 FQGNSA. This CDR3 is 17 amino acids long. The V gene lost 0 bases and the J gene lost 2 bases, with 16 bases spanning the gap.